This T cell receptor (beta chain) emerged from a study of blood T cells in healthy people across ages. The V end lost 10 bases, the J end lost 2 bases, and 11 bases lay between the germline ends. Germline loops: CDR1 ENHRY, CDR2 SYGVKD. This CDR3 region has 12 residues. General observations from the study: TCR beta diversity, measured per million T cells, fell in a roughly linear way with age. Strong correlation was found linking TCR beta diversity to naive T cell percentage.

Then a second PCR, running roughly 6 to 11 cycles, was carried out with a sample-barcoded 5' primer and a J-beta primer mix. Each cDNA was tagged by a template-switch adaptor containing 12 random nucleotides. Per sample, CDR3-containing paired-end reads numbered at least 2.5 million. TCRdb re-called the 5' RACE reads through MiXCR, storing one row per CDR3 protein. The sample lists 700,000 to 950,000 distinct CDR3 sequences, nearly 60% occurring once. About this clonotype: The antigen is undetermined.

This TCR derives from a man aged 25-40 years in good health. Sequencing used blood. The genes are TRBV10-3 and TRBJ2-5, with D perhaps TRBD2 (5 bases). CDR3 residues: CATGAEQETQYF. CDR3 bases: TGTGCCACCGGAGCGGAACAAGAGACCCAGTACTTC.